The rows below give T cell receptor beta chains drawn from one sample of a study of Graves' ophthalmopathy and Graves' hyperthyroidism. Using its own MiXCR run on the multiplex PCR reads, TCRdb lists one record per CDR3 protein. Here the sample spans over a million distinct CDR3 sequences, about two fifths being singletons. What was sequenced was peripheral blood or thyroid tissue (not recorded which). The receptors originated from an adult man with Graves' hyperthyroidism. Each CDR3 is given with its conserved first and last residue.

>TRBJ2-7|TRBV5-1
CASSRPGTGQSEQYF
>TRBJ1-1|TRBV10-3
CAISQDTMNTEAFF
>TRBJ1-6|TRBV10-3
CAIGRDRASYNSPLHF
>TRBJ2-5|TRBV2
CASSDTLAGGLVTQYF
>TRBJ1-5|TRBV29-1
CSVAGQGNQPQHF
>TRBJ1-2|TRBV28
CASSLMKGDYGYTF
>TRBJ2-5|TRBV25-1
CASGTSGKETQYF
>TRBJ1-2|TRBV25-1
CASSWGVGHTF
>TRBJ1-2|TRBV5-8
CASSSGDRYYGYTF
>TRBJ2-7|TRBV20-1
CSATGQLAGTSEQYF
>TRBJ1-3|TRBV7-8
CASRSGTGTGNTIYF
>TRBJ2-5|TRBV20-1
CSAPSAGGPRETQYF
>TRBJ1-2|TRBV15
CATSRNRAGYTF
>TRBJ2-6|TRBV29-1
CSVELGVNTEAF
>TRBJ1-5|TRBV10-3
CASSYDRAQPQHF
>TRBJ2-5|TRBV5-1
CASSLEGLRQETQYF
>TRBJ1-4|TRBV7-9
CASSLAVNTGPEANEKLFF
>TRBJ2-7|TRBV29-1
CSVRHSGSPSYEQYF
>TRBJ2-2|TRBV10-2
CASSARGETGELFF
>TRBJ1-1|TRBV10-3
CAISGLLNTEAFF
>TRBJ1-4|TRBV7-2
CASSRQAVIGRTNEKLFF